This section outlines one T cell receptor (beta chain) sequence together with its context. The antigen is undetermined. This record belongs to a study of cytomegalovirus exposure and HLA in healthy donors. The wider study: Of all 400 or so donors who were genotyped, around 82% belonged to the Caucasian-associated ancestry cluster.

The study ran its PCR with 60 Vbeta and 13 Jbeta primers. Generated by immunoSEQ multiplex PCR, the TCRdb table keeps only in-frame clones and is missing some. The specimen's table records tens of thousands of clones. Study observations and caveats: In a later analysis, TCR beta V- and J-gene trimming showed a link to a missense DCLRE1C variant. Accurate prediction of most subjects' HLA-A and HLA-B alleles from TCR beta sequences was reported.

The sample consisted of PBMCs. The origin of this receptor is a woman between 35 and 50 years old in good health and CMV-seropositive.

The CDR3 DNA reads as TGTGCCAGCAGCCATGCTGGTAGCAGGGTCACAGATACGCAGTATTTT. Translation: CASSHAGSRVTDTQYF. V and J are TRBV13 and TRBJ2-3; D may be TRBD1 (5 bases). The CDR3 has 16 amino acids. CDR1 and CDR2 (germline): PRHDT, FYEKMQ (reference sequence). Trimming stripped 5 bases from V and 2 bases from J, with 17 bases between. Full variable domain (missing parts from reference TRBV13 and TRBJ2-3): AAGVIQSPRHLIKEKRETATLKCYPIPRHDTVYWYQQGPGQDPQFLISFYEKMQSDKGSIPDRFSAQQFSDYHSELNMSSLELGDSALYFCASSHAGSRVTDTQYFGPGTRLTVL.